This T cell receptor (beta chain) was documented in a study of OX40 agonist ivuxolimab in advanced cancers. Study overall: Partial responses were achieved by three patients, of whom one had hepatocellular carcinoma and two had cutaneous melanoma. The study, taken as a whole, reports: On average, CD8+ T cells had more expanded clones than CD4+.

The repertoire was sequenced with immunoSEQ multiplex PCR; TCRdb's copy has only in-frame clones and lacks some. The table includes fewer than 85,000 clones, about 90% detected once. Note on this clone: The antigen is undetermined.

The starting material was CD4+ or CD8+ T cells sorted from blood, obtained in a trial of the OX40 agonist ivuxolimab. This clonotype was obtained from an adult with an advanced solid tumor such as melanoma, head and neck, liver or kidney cancer.

DNA for the CDR3: TGTGCCAGCAGTAAAGGACAGGGAAACACCATATATTTT. This translates into CASSKGQGNTIYF. The V call is TRBV2, the J call TRBJ1-3, with a possible D match to TRBD1 (6 bases). The CDR3 totals 13 residues. Trimming removed 5 bases at V and 4 bases at J, with 9 bases between. CDR1 SNHLY and CDR2 FYNNEI come from the germline V gene.